A selection of T cell receptor beta chains follows, all from one sample in a study of T cell responses to AZD1222 COVID-19 vaccine. TCRdb's table, derived via immunoSEQ multiplex PCR, lists solely in-frame clones and lacks some. The repertoire holds about 150,000 clones, with more than 75% as singletons. The input for sequencing was peripheral blood, taken on day 0 of AZD1222 vaccination. These receptor sequences come from an adult in good health. Each CDR3 is given with its conserved first and last residue. D genes are given only for firm matches.

TRBD2,TRBJ2-7,TRBV19,TGTGCCAGTAAGGGGACTAGCGGGAGGGAGGGCGAGCAGTACTTC,CASKGTSGREGEQYF
TRBD1,TRBJ1-1,TRBV11-2,TGTGCCAGCAGCCCAGGGACAGGGTGGTTGACTGAAGCTTTCTTT,CASSPGTGWLTEAFF
TRBD1,TRBJ1-1,TRBV9,TGTGCCAGCAGCGTATCCCAGGGGGCTGAAGCTTTCTTT,CASSVSQGAEAFF
NA,TRBJ1-1,TRBV19,TGTGCCAGTAGTTGGCAGCTGAACACTGAAGCTTTCTTT,CASSWQLNTEAFF
NA,TRBJ1-1,TRBV19,TGTGCCAGTAGTATAGGCGGGGCAGGAGGGATGAACACTGAAGCTTTCTTT,CASSIGGAGGMNTEAFF
NA,TRBJ1-5,TRBV19,TGTGCCAGTAAGGGGCAGAGCAATCAGCCCCAGCATTTT,CASKGQSNQPQHF
NA,TRBJ1-6,TRBV27,TGTGCCAGCAGTTCCCAGGGGCCCCATAATTCACCCCTCCACTTT,CASSSQGPHNSPLHF
NA,TRBJ2-1,TRBV5-1,TGCGCCAGCAGCTTGGCCGACGAGCGCAATGAGCAGTTCTTC,CASSLADERNEQFF
TRBD1,TRBJ1-6,TRBV5-8,TGTGCCAGCAGCTTGGTGGGGGACAGGGGAGCTAATTCACCCCTCCACTTT,CASSLVGDRGANSPLHF
TRBD1,TRBJ2-3,TRBV29-1,TGCAGCGCCGGGACAGGGGCTCAAAATACGCAGTATTTT,CSAGTGAQNTQYF
TRBD1,TRBJ2-7,TRBV5-1,TGCGCCAGCAGCCGAGGACAGGGGGCTGTCGAGCAGTACTTC,CASSRGQGAVEQYF
NA,TRBJ2-5,TRBV9,TGTGCCAGCAGCGTCCTTCCCCAAGAGACCCAGTACTTC,CASSVLPQETQYF
NA,TRBJ2-7,TRBV5-6,TGTGCCAGCAGCACCAGTGGGTGGAGTCATGCCTACGAGCAGTACTTC,CASSTSGWSHAYEQYF
TRBD1,TRBJ1-2,TRBV3-1/TRBV3-2,TGTGCCAGCAGACAGGGGACGTATGGCTACACCTTC,CASRQGTYGYTF
NA,TRBJ2-3,TRBV30,TGTGCCTGGAGCGGACTAAAAGCCACAGATACGCAGTATTTT,CAWSGLKATDTQYF
NA,TRBJ2-7,TRBV27,TGTGCCAGCAGTCCCCGACAGGCCATTAACTACGAGCAGTACTTC,CASSPRQAINYEQYF
NA,TRBJ1-5,TRBV27,TGTGCCAGCAAAGGATCTAGTCTGAATCAGCCCCAGCATTTT,CASKGSSLNQPQHF